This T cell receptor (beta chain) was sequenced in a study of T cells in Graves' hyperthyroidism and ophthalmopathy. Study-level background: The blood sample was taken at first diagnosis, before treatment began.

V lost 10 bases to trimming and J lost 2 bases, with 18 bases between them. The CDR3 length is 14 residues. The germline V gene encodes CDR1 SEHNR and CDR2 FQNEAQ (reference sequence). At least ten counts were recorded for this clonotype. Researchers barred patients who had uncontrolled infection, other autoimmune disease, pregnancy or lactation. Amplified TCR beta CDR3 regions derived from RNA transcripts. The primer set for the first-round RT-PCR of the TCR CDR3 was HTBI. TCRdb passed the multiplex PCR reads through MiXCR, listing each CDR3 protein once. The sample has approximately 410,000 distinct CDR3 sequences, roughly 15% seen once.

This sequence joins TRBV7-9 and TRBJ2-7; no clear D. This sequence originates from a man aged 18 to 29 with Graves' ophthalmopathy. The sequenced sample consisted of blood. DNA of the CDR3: TGTGCCATCCCTTATGGAGAGAACCCCTACGAGCAGTACTTC. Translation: CAIPYGENPYEQYF.